These 15 T cell receptor beta chains share one sample of origin, sequenced in a study of early T cells in non-severe SARS-CoV-2 infection. Via MiXCR, TCRdb re-called the 5' RACE reads, giving one row per CDR3 protein. The sample records about 40,000 distinct CDR3 sequences, over 3.5% being singletons. The sequencing input was whole blood. The receptors derive from an adult who was a healthcare worker with PCR-confirmed SARS-CoV-2 infection or an uninfected control (not recorded which).

This clonotype was seen ten or more times. This chain links TRBV12-3 or TRBV12-4 with TRBJ2-7; no reliable D call. V was cut by 4 bases and J by 1 base, with 2 bases left in between. The CDR3 spans 11 residues. The CDR3 region is CASSYSYEQYF. The CDR3, as DNA: TGTGCCAGCAGTTATTCCTACGAGCAGTACTTC.

The J gene is TRBJ2-7, the V gene TRBV28; 8 nucleotides align to TRBD2. V trimming: 6 bases; J trimming: 0 bases; junction bases outside the gene matches: 7. The CDR3 contains 15 residues. Germline CDR1 is MDHEN and CDR2 is SYDVKM. The CDR3 spells CASRSGRRSSYEQYF. For the CDR3, the DNA is TGTGCCAGCAGGAGCGGGAGAAGGAGCTCCTACGAGCAGTACTTC.

The CDR3 sequence is CASSLGQGAGELFF. CDR3 DNA sequence: TGTGCCAGTAGTCTTGGACAGGGTGCCGGGGAGCTGTTTTTT. V gene TRBV19 combines with J gene TRBJ2-2; 8 bases agree with TRBD1. CDR1 LNHDA and CDR2 SQIVND come from the germline V gene (reference sequence). V trimming: 5 bases; J trimming: 6 bases; junction bases outside the gene matches: 5. This CDR3 has 14 residues.

This clonotype was seen repeatedly, ten times or more. The rearrangement joins TRBV28 to TRBJ1-2; D may be TRBD1 (6 bases). The CDR3 totals 13 residues. Trimming cost V 8 bases and J 3 bases, with 13 bases left between them. CDR1 is MDHEN and CDR2 is SYDVKM in the germline V gene. CDR3 in amino acids: CASYQGQYYGYTF. CDR3 nucleotide sequence: TGTGCCAGCTACCAAGGACAGTACTATGGCTACACCTTC.

The chain links TRBV7-9 to TRBJ2-3; TRBD1 is a possible D gene (6 bases). V was clipped by 3 bases and J by 2 bases, with 15 bases between them. The germline CDR1 and CDR2 sequences are SEHNR and FQNEAQ (reference sequence). The CDR3 totals 16 residues. CDR3 nucleotides: TGTGCCAGCAGCTTCGACCCTAAGGGGGTCACAGATACGCAGTATTTT. Translation: CASSFDPKGVTDTQYF.

This clonotype was detected many times. This chain links TRBV18 with TRBJ2-1; TRBD2 matches at 7 bases. J lost 6 bases, V lost 8 bases, and 10 bases had no gene match. CDR1 is KGHSH and CDR2 is LQKENI in the germline V gene. The CDR3 covers 14 residues. The DNA of the CDR3 is TGTGCCAGCCGGCCTTCATGGGGGGGCAATGAGCAGTTCTTC. Translating gives CASRPSWGGNEQFF.

Judged by abundance, this clonotype is medium-sized. The chain combines TRBV3-1 with TRBJ1-1; D not resolved. With 5 bases removed from V and 1 base from J, the gap between germline ends came to 14 bases. Germline CDR1 is LGHDT and CDR2 is YNNKEL (reference sequence). The CDR3 has 15 amino acids. In DNA form, the CDR3 reads TGTGCCAGCAGCAAAGGTGCAGAGACGAACACTGAAGCTTTCTTT. Protein: CASSKGAETNTEAFF.

In this sample, this clonotype turned up many times. The rearrangement uses TRBV10-3 and TRBJ1-1, with a tentative D call TRBD1 (5 bases). V lost 0 bases and J lost 4, with 12 bases in between. Germline V gives CDR1 ENHRY, CDR2 SYGVKD. CDR3 length: 15 amino acids. The CDR3 nucleotides are TGTGCCATCAGTGAGTCGAAGGGGTACGGCACTGAAGCTTTCTTT. Translated: CAISESKGYGTEAFF.

This clonotype was counted between two and nine times. This rearrangement joins TRBV7-9 to TRBJ1-1, with TRBD1 matching over 10 bases. CDR1 SEHNR and CDR2 FQNEAQ come from the germline V gene (reference sequence). The junction had 1 base not matched to a gene; V was cut back by 4 bases and J by 2 bases. The CDR3 has 14 residues. CDR3 region: CASSWTGGNTEAFF. Written as DNA, the CDR3 is TGTGCCAGCAGCTGGACAGGGGGAAACACTGAAGCTTTCTTT.

This clonotype was observed at least ten times. This rearrangement joins TRBV20-1 to TRBJ1-2, with 12 bases fitting TRBD1. Unmatched junction bases numbered 3, after V lost 0 bases and J lost 1 base. This CDR3 has 16 amino acids. Germline assignment: CDR1 DFQATT and CDR2 SNEGSKA (reference sequence). The CDR3 DNA follows: TGCAGTGCTAGAGATGGGGACAGGGGGCATAACTATGGCTACACCTTC. As protein: CSARDGDRGHNYGYTF.

This clonotype was picked up a small number of times. The V gene is TRBV12-3 or TRBV12-4, the J gene TRBJ2-5, with D perhaps TRBD2 (5 bases). V shed 3 bases and J shed 5 bases, with 10 bases lying between them. CDR3 length: 13 amino acids. The CDR3 DNA reads as TGTGCCAGCAGTTTCGCTAGCCTGGAGACCCAGTACTTC. This gives the protein CASSFASLETQYF.

The sample holds many counts of this clonotype. This chain connects TRBV4-3 to TRBJ2-2; D might be TRBD1 or TRBD2, each matching 6 bases. The CDR3 runs 15 residues. The V end lost 6 bases, the J end lost 0 bases, and 11 bases lay between the germline ends. The germline CDR1 and CDR2 sequences are LGHNA and YSLEER. The CDR3 loop is CASRPGGPNTGELFF. The DNA of the CDR3 is TGCGCCAGCAGGCCCGGGGGCCCGAACACCGGGGAGCTGTTTTTT.

This clonotype was counted a few times. The rearrangement joins TRBV12-3 or TRBV12-4 to TRBJ2-5; D is perhaps TRBD2 (6 bases). Trimming pared 7 bases from V and 2 bases from J, leaving 14 bases between. CDR3 length: 14 residues. The DNA of the CDR3 is TGTGCCAGCAACAGAGCGGGCTTACAAGAGACCCAGTACTTC. As protein: CASNRAGLQETQYF.

This clonotype showed up many times. This chain uses TRBV24-1 with TRBJ2-1, with a tentative D call TRBD1 (8 bases). Germline V CDR1 and CDR2: KGHDR, SFDVKD. V was shortened by 9 bases and J by 15 bases, with 23 bases between the two germline ends. The CDR3 is made up of 13 amino acids. CDR3 loop: CATGTQGGGALFF. The CDR3 DNA is TGTGCCACCGGCACACAGGGGGGGGGTGCCCTGTTCTTC.

The J gene is TRBJ2-3, the V gene TRBV29-1; the D is unclear. Trimming took off 2 bases at V and 2 bases at J, with 11 bases between the two ends. This CDR3 is built from 14 residues. CDR1 and CDR2 from the germline V gene are SQVTM and ANQGSEA. This CDR3 is CSVERALFTDTQYF. CDR3 DNA sequence: TGCAGCGTTGAAAGGGCCCTCTTCACAGATACGCAGTATTTT.